A selection of T cell receptor beta chains follows, all from one sample in a study of glioma-infiltrating T cells. From the multiplex PCR reads, TCRdb called clonotypes with MiXCR, one entry per CDR3 protein. The sample lists about 180,000 distinct CDR3 sequences, around 45% occurring once. The specimen was glioma tissue, nonneoplastic brain tissue, or PBMCs (not recorded which). The receptor set was obtained from a human donor with low-grade glioma or glioblastoma, undergoing nonglioma brain surgery, or in good health (not recorded which). CDR3s include the opening cysteine and the closing phenylalanine or tryptophan. D genes are given only for firm matches. For some rows the clone size is stated as once, few or many, or as a class when expanded; others skip it.

D gene	CDR3 length	V gene	J gene	clone size	CDR3 DNA	CDR3 protein
TRBD2	14	TRBV6-1	TRBJ2-3	NA	TGTGCCGGCGCGGGTAAGCGGGAGGAGGTTACGCAGTATTTT	CAGAGKREEVTQYF
TRBD1	16	TRBV7-2	TRBJ1-3	few	TGTGCCAGCAGCCAGCTCAGGGGGCGGGCTGGAAACACCATATATTTT	CASSQLRGRAGNTIYF
TRBD1	14	TRBV27	TRBJ1-4	NA	TGTGCCAGCAAGACCGCGGGACAGCCTCAAGAACTGTTTTTT	CASKTAGQPQELFF
NA	15	TRBV4-1	TRBJ1-1	NA	TGCGCCAGCAGCCAAGATCTTATGGGGTATACTGAAGCTTTCTTT	CASSQDLMGYTEAFF
TRBD2	16	TRBV27	TRBJ2-3	many	TGTGCCAGCAGCCACGGGCAAACTAGCGGCACAGATACGCAGTATTTT	CASSHGQTSGTDTQYF
NA	12	TRBV14	TRBJ2-3	many	TGTGCCAGCAGCCATCGGTCCGCAACGCAGTATTTT	CASSHRSATQYF
NA	14	TRBV19	TRBJ2-1	many	TGTGCCAGTAGTATAATGAGCTACACTCTGGAGCAGTTCTTC	CASSIMSYTLEQFF
NA	16	TRBV14	TRBJ1-1	NA	TGTGCCAGCAGCCAAGGAAGAAATGGGCGTGGATCAGAACCTTTCTTT	CASSQGRNGRGSEPFF
NA	14	TRBV7-3	TRBJ2-7	NA	TGTGCCAGCAGCTTAAGGGGCGCCTCCTACGAGCAGTACTTC	CASSLRGASYEQYF
NA	15	TRBV4-1	TRBJ2-7	many	TGCGCCAGCAGCCAAGATCAGAGGCTGTACTACGAGCAGTACTTC	CASSQDQRLYYEQYF
TRBD2	15	TRBV20-1	TRBJ2-5	NA	TGCAGTGCTAGACCGGGACTAGCGGCCCAAGAGACCCAGTACTTC	CSARPGLAAQETQYF
NA	13	TRBV6-2/TRBV6-3	TRBJ2-1	medium-sized	TGTGCCAGCAGTTACTCGGGGGCTCACGAGCAGTTCTTC	CASSYSGAHEQFF
TRBD2	18	TRBV2	TRBJ2-3	NA	TGTGCCAGCAGCCGCACTAGCGGGAGGGGGATAAACACAGATACGCAGTATTTT	CASSRTSGRGINTDTQYF
NA	14	TRBV6-1	TRBJ1-1	many	TGTGCCAGCAGTGCGGTTAACATGAACACTGAAGCTTTCTTT	CASSAVNMNTEAFF
TRBD2	21	TRBV4-2	TRBJ2-3	few	TGTGCCAGCAGCCAAGAACGGAAGACTAGCGGAACCCTTATGTTCACAGATACGCAGTATTTT	CASSQERKTSGTLMFTDTQYF
TRBD2	16	TRBV14	TRBJ2-2	NA	TGTGCCAGCAGCCAAGAGGTAGCGGGGGACACCGGGGAGCTGTTTTTT	CASSQEVAGDTGELFF
NA	14	TRBV7-2	TRBJ1-4	NA	TGTGCCAGCAGCCAAGTGGGGCGTAATGAAAAACTGTTTTTT	CASSQVGRNEKLFF
NA	12	TRBV2	TRBJ2-7	few	TGTGCCAGCAGTAGCGGCACCTACGAGCAGTACTTC	CASSSGTYEQYF
NA	14	TRBV20-1	TRBJ2-5	many	TGCAGTGCTAGAGGGGGGCCGGACCAAGAGACCCAGTACTTC	CSARGGPDQETQYF
NA	16	TRBV5-1	TRBJ1-1	NA	TGCGCCAGCTTTAAGGGTGAGGGGAAGATGAACACTGAAGCTTTCTTT	CASFKGEGKMNTEAFF
NA	15	TRBV6-2/TRBV6-3	TRBJ1-6	many	TGTGCCAGCAGTTACAACAGCCTGGAGAATTCACCCCTCCACTTT	CASSYNSLENSPLHF
NA	13	TRBV7-2	TRBJ2-5	few	TGTGCCAGCAGCTCTACTAGTTCAGAGACCCAGTACTTC	CASSSTSSETQYF
NA	11	TRBV19	TRBJ1-2	NA	TGTGCCAGTAGTATAAATACAGCCTACACCTTC	CASSINTAYTF
NA	14	TRBV2	TRBJ2-3	many	TGTGCCAGCCTACGGGGACTCCTCACAGATACGCAGTATTTT	CASLRGLLTDTQYF
NA	14	TRBV27	TRBJ2-3	many	TGTGCCAGCAGGGGGACATCATTGTCAGATACGCAGTATTTT	CASRGTSLSDTQYF
TRBD1	13	TRBV29-1	TRBJ2-7	many	TGCAGCGCACGGGACAGGGGTTTCTACGAGCAGTACTTC	CSARDRGFYEQYF
TRBD1	14	TRBV28	TRBJ1-1	NA	TGTGCCGGCAGAATACAGGGGGTTATAGCTGAAGCTTTCTTT	CAGRIQGVIAEAFF
TRBD1	18	TRBV15	TRBJ1-1	many	TGTGCCACCAGCAGATTAGACAGGGTTCGGTTTTTGGTCACTGAAGCTTTCTTT	CATSRLDRVRFLVTEAFF
NA	11	TRBV2	TRBJ2-7	few	TGTGCCAGCAGTGAAGCCCCCTTGCAGTACTTC	CASSEAPLQYF
NA	13	TRBV20-1	TRBJ2-1	many	TGCAGTGCCATGTTGAGCTCCTACAATGAGCAGTTCTTC	CSAMLSSYNEQFF
TRBD1	14	TRBV6-1	TRBJ1-1	many	TGTGCCAGCAGTGAACGACAGGGGGTCGCTGAAGCTTTCTTT	CASSERQGVAEAFF
NA	14	TRBV20-1	TRBJ1-3	many	TGCAGTGCTAGAGTGGAGACTCGCATGGGCACCATATATTTT	CSARVETRMGTIYF
NA	15	TRBV19	TRBJ2-1	few	TGTGCCAGTAGTATGCAGCTGAGCTCCTACAATGAGCAGTTCTTC	CASSMQLSSYNEQFF
NA	12	TRBV20-1	TRBJ2-7	NA	TGCAGTGCTAGACTAGATTCCTACGAGAAGTATTTC	CSARLDSYEKYF
NA	14	TRBV2	TRBJ1-6	many	TGTGCCAGCAGTGAAGCCCCCTGGGGTTCACCCCTCCACTTT	CASSEAPWGSPLHF
NA	18	TRBV3-1	TRBJ2-7	NA	TGTGCCAGCAGCCAAGATAGGGTTTGGGGGGAGGCCCCACGGGAGCAGTACTTC	CASSQDRVWGEAPREQYF
NA	12	TRBV12-3/TRBV12-4	TRBJ2-1	few	TGTGCCAGCAGTCCTACTAGGAATGAGCAGTTCTTC	CASSPTRNEQFF
NA	15	TRBV28	TRBJ1-5	many	TGTGCCAGCAGCACCCCCGGAGTAACCAATCAGCCCCAGCATTTT	CASSTPGVTNQPQHF
NA	15	TRBV6-1	TRBJ2-2	many	TGTGCCAGCAGTCCGACAGGAGCGAACACCGGGGAGCTGTTTTTT	CASSPTGANTGELFF
TRBD1	15	TRBV5-4	TRBJ2-5	NA	TGTGCCAGCAGCCCGACAGGGGGGGCAGAAGAGACCCAGTACTTC	CASSPTGGAEETQYF
NA	14	TRBV28	TRBJ1-3	NA	TGTGACAGAAGGTCAATGAGGTCTGGAAGCACCATATATTTT	CDRRSMRSGSTIYF
TRBD2	13	TRBV2	TRBJ2-1	few	TGTGCCAGCAGGGGACTAGCTTCGGATGAGCAGTTCTTC	CASRGLASDEQFF
TRBD1	14	TRBV19	TRBJ1-5	few	TGTGCCAGTAGTAAAACGACAGGGTATCAGCCCCAGCATTTT	CASSKTTGYQPQHF
TRBD1	15	TRBV7-2	TRBJ2-7	few	TGTACCAGCAGCACCGCGCTAGGACAGGGGGACGAGCAGTACTTC	CTSSTALGQGDEQYF
TRBD2	16	TRBV19	TRBJ2-3	NA	TGTGCCAGTAGTAAGCTAGCGGGAGCTTGGACAGATACGCAGTATTTT	CASSKLAGAWTDTQYF
NA	12	TRBV29-1	TRBJ2-5	NA	TGCAGCGGAACTCAGGGGAAAGATACCCAGTACTTC	CSGTQGKDTQYF
TRBD2	13	TRBV20-1	TRBJ2-7	many	TGCAGTGCTAATGGACTAGCGGTCTACGAGCAGTACTTC	CSANGLAVYEQYF
NA	13	TRBV28	TRBJ2-7	NA	TGTGCCAGCAGTACTAAAGGCTACTACGAGCAGTACTTC	CASSTKGYYEQYF
NA	15	TRBV5-1	TRBJ2-1	NA	TGCGCCAGCAGCTCAGGGACTGGAACCTACAATGAGAAGTTCTTC	CASSSGTGTYNEKFF
NA	13	TRBV27	TRBJ2-7	many	TGTGCCAGCAGTCGGACGGAGGCCAACGAGCAGTACTTC	CASSRTEANEQYF
TRBD2	15	TRBV11-1	TRBJ2-7	many	TGTGCCAGCAGCCGGACTAGCGGGAGGTACGACGAGCAGTACTTC	CASSRTSGRYDEQYF
NA	14	TRBV7-9	TRBJ2-3	few	TGTGCCAGCGCGAGTTCCGAGTACACAGATACGCAGTATTTT	CASASSEYTDTQYF
NA	13	TRBV6-5	TRBJ2-7	NA	TGCGCCGGCAGTGAATTTCTAGGATACGAGCAGTACTTC	CAGSEFLGYEQYF
TRBD2	15	TRBV7-2	TRBJ2-1	NA	TGTGCCAGCAGTTCCAAACCGGAACTAGCGGGAGGTTTCGAATTC	CASSSKPELAGGFEF
TRBD1	14	TRBV27	TRBJ1-4	many	TGTGCCAGCAGTCCGATGACAGGGGGCGAAAAACTGTTTTTT	CASSPMTGGEKLFF
TRBD2	18	TRBV4-1	TRBJ2-1	NA	TGCGCCAGCAGCCAAGATCTCCGAACGGGAGGGCCGTACAATGAGCAGTTCTTC	CASSQDLRTGGPYNEQFF
NA	14	TRBV20-1	TRBJ1-6	many	TGCAGTGGGGGGGAGCCACCTTATAATTCACCCCTCCACTTT	CSGGEPPYNSPLHF
TRBD2	16	TRBV9	TRBJ2-3	once	TGTGCCAGCAGCGTCGACGCTAGCGGGGGCACAGATACGCAGTATTTT	CASSVDASGGTDTQYF
NA	12	TRBV5-1	TRBJ2-3	many	TGCGCCAGCAGGAGGAGCACAGATACGCAGTATTTT	CASRRSTDTQYF
TRBD1	15	TRBV19	TRBJ2-5	few	TGTGCCAGTAAAACGAGAGGGGACAGGGTAGAGACCCAGTACTTC	CASKTRGDRVETQYF